A single sample is the source of the 10 T cell receptor beta chains below, sequenced in a study of blood T cells in healthy people across ages. Combining a sample-barcoded 5' primer with a J-beta primer mix, a second PCR ran for roughly 7 to 11 cycles. TCRdb analysed the 5' RACE reads with MiXCR anew, one entry per CDR3 protein. The sample lists roughly 560,000 distinct CDR3 sequences, approximately 25% occurring once. This same sample was also part of a study on T cells of mothers and their children.

Sequenced sample: blood. These receptors came from a boy between 5 and 17 years old in good health.

This clonotype was counted many times. The V gene is TRBV6-4, the J gene TRBJ2-1; TRBD2 matches 12 bases. V was clipped by 0 bases and J by 9 bases; unmatched bases: 0. The germline V gene has CDR1 MRHNA and CDR2 SNTAGT. The CDR3 contains 14 residues. The CDR3 DNA follows: TGTGCCAGCAGTGACTCGACTAGCGGGAGTGAGCAGTTCTTC. This encodes CASSDSTSGSEQFF.

This clonotype was detected a few times. The V call is TRBV4-3, the J call TRBJ2-5; D not resolved. Germline CDR1 is LGHNA and CDR2 is YSLEER. The CDR3 length is 15 residues. V was shortened by 1 base and J by 1 base, with 10 bases between the two germline ends. In DNA form, the CDR3 reads TGCGCCAGCAGCCAAGGCTCGGGCGCCCAAGAGACCCAGTACTTC. It yields the protein CASSQGSGAQETQYF.

V usage is TRBV27 and J usage is TRBJ1-6; 7 nucleotides match TRBD1. CDR1 and CDR2 (germline): MNHEY, SMNVEV (reference sequence). Trimming cost V 5 bases and J 8 bases; bases outside gene matches: 9. This CDR3 has 15 residues. The CDR3 region is CASSRSDRDYSPLHF. The CDR3 DNA reads as TGTGCCAGCAGTAGGTCCGACAGGGATTATTCACCCCTCCACTTT.

The chain uses TRBV6-2 or TRBV6-3 and TRBJ2-2, with TRBD2 identical over 7 bases. The junction had 10 bases not matched to a gene; V was cut back by 0 bases and J by 3 bases. This CDR3 is 18 amino acids long. Looked up from germline, CDR1 is MNHEY and CDR2 is SVGEGT. CDR3 amino acids: CASSYSSMGLNHTGELFF. For the CDR3, the DNA is TGTGCCAGCAGTTACTCATCGATGGGACTAAACCACACCGGGGAGCTGTTTTTT.

The chain has TRBV5-1 and TRBJ2-1; D possibly corresponds to TRBD1 (5 bases). The CDR3 is 19 amino acids. Trimming removed 0 bases at V and 0 bases at J, with 19 bases between. Germline loops: CDR1 SGHRS, CDR2 YFSETQ. The chain's CDR3 is CASSLAKGVQSSSYNEQFF. The CDR3 region has the DNA TGCGCCAGCAGCTTGGCCAAAGGGGTCCAATCGAGCTCCTACAATGAGCAGTTCTTC.

The V call is TRBV6-6, the J call TRBJ2-7; 8 nucleotides match TRBD1. The CDR3 runs to 13 residues. Germline V CDR1 and CDR2: MNHNY, SVGAGI (reference sequence). J lost 3 bases, V lost 6 bases, and 4 bases had no gene match. CDR3 loop: CASSLRGHYEQYF. Written as DNA, the CDR3 is TGTGCCAGCAGCCTCAGGGGGCACTACGAGCAGTACTTC.

The chain couples TRBV9 to TRBJ2-3; D may be TRBD1 or TRBD2 (5 bases each). Trimming stripped 3 bases from V and 1 base from J, with 21 bases between. Germline assignment: CDR1 SGDLS and CDR2 YYNGEE. This CDR3 region has 18 residues. CDR3 nucleotides: TGTGCCAGCAGCGCACCTATACCCGGGACCCGAGGCACAGATACGCAGTATTTT. It translates to CASSAPIPGTRGTDTQYF.

This chain joins TRBV3-1 and TRBJ2-1, with TRBD2 matching over 8 bases. Germline V gene lookup returns CDR1 LGHDT and CDR2 YNNKEL (reference sequence). V shed 2 bases and J 3 bases; nucleotides not matched to a gene: 6. This CDR3 has 16 residues. Here the CDR3 DNA reads TGTGCCAGCAGCCAAAGAGCGGGAGACTACTACAATGAGCAGTTCTTC. Encoded protein: CASSQRAGDYYNEQFF.

The table lists this clonotype with a few counts. The chain is built from TRBV9 and TRBJ2-7; TRBD2 is a possible D gene (6 bases). Trimming shortened V by 3 bases and J by 5 bases, and 18 bases separated the two germline ends. CDR3 length: 15 residues. The germline gives CDR1 SGDLS, CDR2 YYNGEE. CDR3 protein: CASSARGGSPDEQYF. The CDR3 nucleotides read TGTGCCAGCAGCGCCCGGGGAGGCTCCCCTGACGAGCAGTACTTC.

This clonotype has a handful of counts. The chain couples TRBV7-9 to TRBJ2-4; TRBD2 is a possible D gene (5 bases). The V end was cut by 5 bases, the J end by 2 bases, with 10 bases between. Germline V gene lookup returns CDR1 SEHNR and CDR2 FQNEAQ (reference sequence). The CDR3 runs 14 residues. The CDR3 loop is CASSEGMTKNIQYF. In DNA, the CDR3 is TGTGCCAGCAGCGAGGGAATGACCAAAAACATTCAGTACTTC.